The 10 T cell receptor beta chains in this list originate from one sample, sequenced in a study of identical twins (dated by TCRdb to about 2016). Libraries were prepared through 5' RACE. Sequencer: Illumina HiSeq 2000. The raw public reads went through TCRdb reprocessing: fastp at Q25, MiXCR clone calling, in-frame beta chains kept. Rows merge per CDR3 protein into single entries with the most common DNA and genes. Within this sample are around 570,000 distinct CDR3 sequences, with approximately 9.6% of them counted one time only. More than 2.5% of the sample goes to the ten largest clones. This sample was shared with a second study, whose subject was yellow fever vaccine responses in identical twins.

Source material: PBMCs. The receptors stem from a woman under 30 in good health.

This clonotype appeared a few times. The rearrangement links TRBV11-2 to TRBJ2-7; weak D call: TRBD2 (6 bases). Germline lookup yields CDR1 SGHAT and CDR2 FQNNGV. V gave up 0 bases and J gave up 4 bases, with 13 bases separating them. The CDR3 loop spans 15 amino acids. The CDR3 reads CASSLDVPGRYEQYF. The CDR3 region has the DNA TGTGCCAGCAGCTTAGATGTCCCAGGGAGGTACGAGCAGTACTTC.

The rearrangement uses TRBV5-1 and TRBJ2-7; unclear D gene. CDR1 is SGHRS, CDR2 YFSETQ, per germline. The CDR3 covers 13 residues. Trimming left V 0 bases short and J 4 bases short, with 8 bases between. This chain's CDR3 is CASSLEGMYEQYF. The CDR3 DNA reads as TGCGCCAGCAGCTTGGAAGGGATGTACGAGCAGTACTTC.

The table lists this clonotype with many counts. V is TRBV29-1 and J is TRBJ2-1; D perhaps matches TRBD2 (6 bases). The CDR3 sequence is 14 residues long. V was cut by 3 bases and J by 8 bases, with 17 bases left in between. CDR1 SQVTM and CDR2 ANQGSEA come from the germline V gene. The DNA for the CDR3 is TGCAGCGTTGAGTCCTACGGGAGAGCCGATGAGCAGTTCTTC. Its translation: CSVESYGRADEQFF.

This clonotype was observed at least ten times. V usage is TRBV10-3 and J usage is TRBJ2-3, with 8 bases matching TRBD2. In germline, CDR1 is ENHRY, CDR2 SYGVKD. V lost 0 bases to trimming and J lost 2 bases; unmatched junction nucleotides: 7. The CDR3 spans 17 residues. The CDR3 DNA follows: TGTGCCATCAGTGAGTCGGCTAGCGGGCGCATCACAGATACGCAGTATTTT. It yields the protein CAISESASGRITDTQYF.

In its sample, this clonotype was seen a few times. This chain joins TRBV4-2 and TRBJ2-7; D unresolved. The CDR3 loop spans 13 amino acids. Trimming cost V 2 bases and J 2 bases, with 7 bases left between them. Per the germline V gene, CDR1 is LGHNA and CDR2 is YNFKEQ. CDR3 loop: CASSQTQAYEQYF. CDR3 sequence (DNA): TGTGCCAGCAGCCAAACGCAAGCCTACGAGCAGTACTTC.

This clonotype appeared many times. The genes are TRBV4-3 and TRBJ2-3; 14 nucleotides match TRBD2. This CDR3 is built from 15 residues. The germline V gene encodes CDR1 LGHNA and CDR2 YSLEER. Trimming removed 5 bases from V and 6 bases from J; junction bases left unmatched: 4. CDR3 sequence (DNA): TGCGCCAGCAGCTTAGGGACTAGCGGGAGTGATACGCAGTATTTT. This sequence encodes CASSLGTSGSDTQYF.

V is TRBV19 and J is TRBJ1-2, with TRBD1 matching 7 bases. This CDR3 is 15 amino acids long. Trimming at V came to 6 bases and at J to 2 bases, leaving 9 bases not matched to a gene. Germline assignment: CDR1 LNHDA and CDR2 SQIVND (reference sequence). DNA of the CDR3: TGTGCCAGTAGACCCCTTGGACAGGAGAACTATGGCTACACCTTC. It is translated as CASRPLGQENYGYTF.

This clonotype was observed many times. The gene calls are TRBV5-5 and TRBJ2-2; D is unclear. V lost 1 base and J 0 bases, leaving 7 bases between the germline ends. Per germline, CDR1 SGHKS and CDR2 YYEKEE (reference sequence). The CDR3 is made up of 15 amino acids. As DNA, the CDR3 is TGTGCCAGCAGCTTGTGGAAGGCGAACACCGGGGAGCTGTTTTTT. Amino acids: CASSLWKANTGELFF.

Ten or more counts support this clonotype. The V and J genes are TRBV20-1 and TRBJ2-1; 9 positions agree with TRBD2. CDR3 length: 14 amino acids. Germline V CDR1 and CDR2: DFQATT, SNEGSKA (reference sequence). V was clipped by 3 bases and J by 2 bases; unmatched bases: 2. The CDR3 nucleotides are TGCAGTGCTAGCCTAGCGGGGACCTACAATGAGCAGTTCTTC. This sequence encodes CSASLAGTYNEQFF.

V gene TRBV19 combines with J gene TRBJ2-3, with a tentative D call TRBD1 (5 bases). There are 14 residues in the CDR3. Trimming cost V 10 bases and J 4 bases, with 18 bases left between them. CDR1 and CDR2 from the germline V gene are LNHDA and SQIVND (reference sequence). The CDR3 DNA reads as TGTGCCACCCAGGACACGAAGAAGGCAGATACGCAGTATTTT. Its translation: CATQDTKKADTQYF.